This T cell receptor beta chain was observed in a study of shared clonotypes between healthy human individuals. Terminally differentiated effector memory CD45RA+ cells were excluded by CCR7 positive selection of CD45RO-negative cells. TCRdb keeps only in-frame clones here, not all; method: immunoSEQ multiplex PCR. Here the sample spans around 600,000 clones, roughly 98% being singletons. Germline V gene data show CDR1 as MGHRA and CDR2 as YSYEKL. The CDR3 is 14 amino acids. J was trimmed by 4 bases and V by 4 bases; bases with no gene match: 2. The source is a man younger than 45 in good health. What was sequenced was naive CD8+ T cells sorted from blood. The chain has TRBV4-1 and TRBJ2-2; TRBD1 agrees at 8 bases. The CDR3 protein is CASSPDRATGELFF. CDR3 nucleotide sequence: TGCGCCAGCAGCCCGGACAGGGCCACCGGGGAGCTGTTTTTT.